In its sample, the clone carrying this T cell receptor (beta chain) was seen a few times. At the DNA level, this CDR3 is encoded by other sequences in the same sample as well. How the authors handled the data: From reference gene primer amplification, estimates of nucleated cell counts were derived. Profiling relied on immunoSEQ multiplex PCR, and the TCRdb table lists in-frame clones only, not all of them. That table furnishes V, J and clone size, whereas the DNA furnished D and trimming. The sample consists of about 59,000 clones, around 79% of them appearing once. This CDR3 spans 13 amino acids. V lost 0 bases and J 3 bases, leaving 5 bases between the germline ends. Germline values: CDR1 LNHDA, CDR2 SQIVND (reference sequence). The data originate from a study of blood T cell repertoires in COVID-19. The wider study: The origin of the acute and convalescent COVID-19 samples was the United States, Italy and Spain. The analysed material was cDNA or gDNA that came from T cells, B-cell-depleted T cells, or PBMCs.

The chain carries TRBV19 and TRBJ1-1; D possibly corresponds to TRBD1 (5 bases). The sequence was collected from a man between 60 and 75 years old with acute or convalescent COVID-19. Sequences were obtained from peripheral blood. In DNA, the CDR3 is TGTGCCAGTAGTATAGAAGGGGACACTGAAGCTTTCTTT. It yields the protein CASSIEGDTEAFF.